Sequencing of this T cell receptor (beta chain) was carried out in a study of blood T cell repertoires in COVID-19. The protocol was immunoSEQ multiplex PCR, while the TCRdb copy is restricted to in-frame clones and leaves out a portion. The sample lists about 380,000 clones, 88% occurring once. Trimming took 5 bases from V and 3 from J, leaving 4 bases between them. The V gene's germline CDR1 is MNHEY and CDR2 SVGAGI. The CDR3 length is 11 residues. Those who participated ranged in age from 18 to 89 years and resided in some 24 US areas. The rearrangement joins TRBV6-5 to TRBJ1-1; D is ambiguous. The TCR sequence derives from a woman in her late teens or twenties who had recovered from COVID-19. The sample taken for sequencing was PBMCs or T cells enriched from blood (not recorded which). The CDR3 loop is CASSRDTEAFF. In nucleotides, the CDR3 is TGTGCCAGCAGTCGGGACACTGAAGCTTTCTTT.